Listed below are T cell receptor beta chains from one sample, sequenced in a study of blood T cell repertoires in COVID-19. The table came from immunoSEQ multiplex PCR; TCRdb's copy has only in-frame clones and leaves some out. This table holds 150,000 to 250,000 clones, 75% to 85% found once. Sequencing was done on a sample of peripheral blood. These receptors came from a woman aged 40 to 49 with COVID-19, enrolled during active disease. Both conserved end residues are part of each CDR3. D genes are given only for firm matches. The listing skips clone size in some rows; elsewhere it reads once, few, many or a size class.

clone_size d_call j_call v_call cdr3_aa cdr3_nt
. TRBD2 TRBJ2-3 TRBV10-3 CAISGGEWDTQYF TGTGCCATCAGCGGGGGGGAATGGGATACGCAGTATTTT
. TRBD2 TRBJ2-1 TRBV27 CASSLWGGGAEASEQFF TGTGCCAGCAGTTTATGGGGCGGGGGGGCCGAAGCCTCTGAGCAGTTCTTC
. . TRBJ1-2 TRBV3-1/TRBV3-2 CASSQGGGHLGYTF TGTGCCAGCAGCCAAGGCGGGGGACATCTTGGCTACACCTTC
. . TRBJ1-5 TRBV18 CASSPSESRPQHF TGTGCCAGCTCACCCTCTGAATCCAGGCCCCAGCATTTT
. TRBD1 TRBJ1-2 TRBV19 CASSKRTGDGYGYTF TGTGCCAGTAGTAAGCGGACAGGGGACGGCTATGGCTACACCTTC
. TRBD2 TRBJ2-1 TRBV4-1 CASSQRGATSGKIGGSYNEQFF TGCGCCAGCAGCCAAAGGGGCGCGACTAGCGGAAAGATAGGAGGCTCCTACAATGAGCAGTTCTTC
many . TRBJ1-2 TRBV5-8 CASSLQGWQLYGYTF TGTGCCAGCAGCTTGCAGGGTTGGCAATTATATGGCTACACCTTC
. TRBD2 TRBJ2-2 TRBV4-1 CASSQFEAGAGELFF TGCGCCAGCAGCCAATTCGAGGCGGGGGCCGGGGAGCTGTTTTTT
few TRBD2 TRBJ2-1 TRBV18 CASSPQTSGAYNEQFF TGTGCCAGCTCACCACAGACTAGCGGGGCCTACAATGAGCAGTTCTTC
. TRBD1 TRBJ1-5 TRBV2 CATTGTGPRQPQHF TGTGCCACAACCGGGACAGGCCCCCGTCAGCCCCAGCATTTT
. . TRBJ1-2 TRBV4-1 CASSQVGGRIGNGYTF TGCGCCAGCAGCCAAGTCGGCGGAAGGATTGGAAATGGCTACACCTTC
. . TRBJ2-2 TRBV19 CASSTQGNTGELFF TGTGCCAGTTCTACACAGGGAAACACCGGGGAGCTGTTTTTT
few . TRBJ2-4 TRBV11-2 CASSLAIAKNIQYF TGTGCCAGCAGCTTAGCAATAGCCAAAAACATTCAGTACTTC
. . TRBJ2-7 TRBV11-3 CASSIGGKSSYEQYF TGTGCCAGCAGCATCGGAGGAAAGAGCTCCTACGAGCAGTACTTC
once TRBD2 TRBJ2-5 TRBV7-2 CASSRGGTQYF TGTGCCAGCAGCCGCGGGGGGACCCAGTACTTC
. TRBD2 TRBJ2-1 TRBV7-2 CASSLVHLAGSYNEQFF TGTGCCAGCAGCTTAGTTCACCTAGCGGGGAGCTACAATGAGCAGTTCTTC
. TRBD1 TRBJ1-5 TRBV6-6 CASSPGTGGRSQHF TGTGCCAGCAGTCCTGGGACAGGGGGAAGGTCCCAGCATTTT
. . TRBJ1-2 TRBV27 CASRLQGNYGYTF TGTGCCAGCAGGCTTCAGGGGAACTATGGCTACACCTTC
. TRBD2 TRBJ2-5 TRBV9 CASSVGTSGGETQYF TGTGCCAGCAGCGTAGGGACTAGCGGGGGGGAGACCCAGTACTTC
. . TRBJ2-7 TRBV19 CASRGGAYEQYF TGTGCCAGTAGAGGGGGGGCCTACGAGCAGTACTTC
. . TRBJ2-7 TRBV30 CAWSTGFLREQYF TGTGCCTGGAGTACAGGGTTCCTACGGGAGCAGTACTTC
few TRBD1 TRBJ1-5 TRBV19 CASSIDKGAGLFNQPQHF TGTGCCAGTAGTATAGATAAGGGGGCAGGTCTTTTTAATCAGCCCCAGCATTTT
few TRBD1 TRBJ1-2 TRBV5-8 CASSLQGWTNYGYTF TGTGCCAGCAGCCTACAGGGGTGGACTAACTATGGCTACACCTTC
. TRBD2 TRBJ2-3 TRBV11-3 CASSPGGGTHRTDTQYF TGTGCCAGCAGCCCGGGGGGGGGCACACATCGCACAGATACGCAGTATTTT
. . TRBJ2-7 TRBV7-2 CASSLSHYEQYF TGTGCCAGCAGCTTATCACACTACGAGCAGTACTTC
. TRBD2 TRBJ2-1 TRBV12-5 CASGPATTSGSRYEQFF TGTGCTAGTGGCCCAGCGACGACTAGCGGGAGCAGGTATGAGCAGTTCTTC
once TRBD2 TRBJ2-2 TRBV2 CASSATSKTGELFF TGTGCCAGCAGCGCGACTAGCAAAACCGGGGAGCTGTTTTTT
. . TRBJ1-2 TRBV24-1 CATSEIPPGLIARGYGYTF TGTGCCACCAGTGAGATTCCACCGGGACTAATCGCGAGGGGCTATGGCTACACCTTC
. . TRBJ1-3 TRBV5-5 CASRFSLVGGFGNTIYF TGTGCCAGCAGATTTTCTCTCGTTGGGGGGTTTGGAAACACCATATATTTT
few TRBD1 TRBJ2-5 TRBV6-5 CASRLDRGRETQYF TGTGCCAGCAGACTCGACAGGGGGCGAGAGACCCAGTACTTC
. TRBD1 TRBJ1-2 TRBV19 CASSRDRRSYGYTF TGTGCCAGTAGTCGGGACAGAAGAAGCTATGGCTACACCTTC
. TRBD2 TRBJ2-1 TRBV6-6 CASSYTGGQFYNEQFF TGTGCCAGCAGTTATACGGGGGGGCAGTTCTACAATGAGCAGTTCTTC
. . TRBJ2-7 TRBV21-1 CASTTTENYEQYF TGTGCCAGTACAACGACAGAAAACTACGAGCAGTACTTC
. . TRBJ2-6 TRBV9 CASSVALGRDGANVLTF TGTGCCAGCAGCGTAGCTTTGGGGCGGGATGGGGCCAACGTCCTGACTTTC
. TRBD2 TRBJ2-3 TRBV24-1 CATSDSGRGGTDTQYF TGTGCCACCAGTGATTCGGGGAGGGGAGGGACAGATACGCAGTATTTT
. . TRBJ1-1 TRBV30 CAWTKNGVYTEAFF TGTGCCTGGACCAAAAACGGGGTCTACACTGAAGCTTTCTTT
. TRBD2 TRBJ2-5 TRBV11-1 CASSRRTSGSGETQYF TGTGCCAGCAGCCGAAGGACTAGCGGGAGTGGGGAGACCCAGTACTTC
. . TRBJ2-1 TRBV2 CASSWDIIGQFF TGTGCCAGCAGTTGGGACATTATAGGGCAGTTCTTC
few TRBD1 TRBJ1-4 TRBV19 CASSMTGVDEKLFF TGTGCCAGTAGTATGACAGGGGTGGATGAAAAACTGTTTTTT
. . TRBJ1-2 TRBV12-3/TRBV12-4 CASSSTFYYGYTF TGTGCCAGCAGTTCTACCTTTTACTATGGCTACACCTTC
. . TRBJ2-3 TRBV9 CASSPGPNRVSTDTQYF TGTGCCAGCAGCCCTGGGCCTAACAGAGTTAGCACAGATACGCAGTATTTT
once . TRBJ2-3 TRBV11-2 CASSLIGQGLTDTQYF TGTGCCAGCAGCTTAATCGGTCAGGGCCTCACAGATACGCAGTATTTT
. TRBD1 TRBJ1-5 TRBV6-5 CASTGRGRNQPQHF TGTGCCAGCACGGGCAGGGGGCGAAATCAGCCCCAGCATTTT